The subject of this entry is one T cell receptor (beta chain). The antigen it binds to is not known. Base qualities are not at hand, and no much larger clone is one base apart. Looking up the germline V gene yields CDR1 SQVTM and CDR2 ANQGSEA. At the junction V is shortened by 7 bases and J by 7 bases; bases outside the gene matches: 3. The CDR3 holds 12 amino acids from the cysteine to the phenylalanine. This entry keeps only the CDR3 DNA: 36 bases, framed from base 1. Patients underwent resection in Japan or China between the mid-2010s and the late 2010s. Two lung cancer pathologists independently reviewed H&E slides to confirm the histologic diagnosis of every case. To enrich premalignant or tumor cells for nucleic acid extraction, macro-dissection was performed after pathologic assessment. The AllPrep DNA/RNA FFPE Kit was used to isolate DNA from FFPE tissue. Using the immunoSEQ hsTCRbeta Kit, TCR beta CDR3 regions were sequenced from DNA. On the study's bioinformatics: TCR sequencing data were analysed with the ImmunoSEQ Analyzer. T cell clonality was defined as 1 minus Pielou's evenness, as computed on productive rearrangements. To measure T cell diversity, the inverse Simpson index was applied to productive templates. T cell density was defined as TCR beta template counts normalized to usable DNA, with usable DNA estimated by amplifying and sequencing housekeeping genes. TCR metrics were compared across histologic stages using two-sided Kruskal-Wallis tests. This is the immuneACCESS table as TCRdb keeps it, with only in-frame sequences that have V and J called. A part of the clones is gone; compared with another copy, unresolved V genes explain less than half, and the rest is unexplained. V and J calls and clone size come straight from that table; D and trimming were deduced from the DNA. In this sample the table shows about 3,600 clones, 76% of which occur a single time. Around 12% of the sample is taken by the ten largest.

This sample stems from a study of immune evolution from preneoplasia to lung adenocarcinoma (dated by TCRdb to the early 2020s). For the wider study: HLA loss of heterozygosity was found in 7% of AIS, about 16% of MIA and 30% to 40% of ADC lesions, and in no AAH lesions. It was reported in the study that over a hundred samples were used for TCR sequencing. The immune data were integrated with whole exome sequencing and methylation data obtained from the same cohort of nodules. The overall cohort was made up of around 51 patients with pulmonary nodules who had surgical resection. The study profiled immune contexture across lung adenocarcinoma precursors and invasive adenocarcinoma using immune gene expression, TCR sequencing and multiplex immunofluorescence. The sample size depended on which specimens were available, not on a prior power calculation. The TCR sequencing data were obtained from around 46 patients. POLYSOLVER was used to infer Class I HLA alleles from exome data, while LOHHLA was used to detect allele-specific HLA loss. Resected precursor lesions (AAH, AIS, MIA) and invasive adenocarcinomas were compared with paired morphologically normal lung tissue. Here is what the overall study found, with its caveats: KRAS-mutant nodules showed the highest T cell clonality compared with EGFR-mutant or double wild-type lesions. Findings were based on association rather than direct causation; larger cohorts with long-term follow-up and longitudinal biopsies were deemed needed. Clonality was highest in normal lung, while later-stage lesions appeared to show lower clonality but higher T cell density and diversity. Because every patient came from Japan and China, how well the results apply to Western populations was uncertain. Normal lung had the highest top T cell clone frequencies, and these frequencies appeared to fall progressively from AAH through AIS, MIA and invasive adenocarcinoma.

Specimen: FFPE lung adenocarcinoma in situ tissue. Sample cell subset or site, as interpreted from the label and publication: preinvasive adenocarcinoma in situ (AIS). This sequence uses TRBV29-1 and TRBJ2-1; 11 bases in between match TRBD2. The TCR originated in a person aged 60-80 years with lung adenocarcinoma. The DNA sequence is given as TGCAGCGAGACTAGCGGGGTGAATGAGCAGTTCTTC. This is translated as CSETSGVNEQFF.